The next 23 T cell receptor beta chains were all read from a single sample in a study of shared clonotypes between healthy human individuals. The naive CD8 population came from CD45RO-negative cells selected for CCR7, without terminally differentiated effector memory CD45RA+ cells. TCRdb keeps only in-frame clones here, not all; method: immunoSEQ multiplex PCR. This table holds about 820,000 clones, 90% to 95% found once. Sequencing was carried out using naive CD8+ T cells sorted from blood. The receptors were gathered from a man aged 25 to 40 in good health.

The chain recombines TRBV5-6 with TRBJ1-5, with D possibly being TRBD1 (5 bases). V lost 0 bases to trimming and J lost 6 bases, with 7 bases between them. Germline V gene sequence: CDR1 SGHDT, CDR2 YYEEEE. This CDR3 is built from 13 residues. The CDR3 sequence: CASSLERGQPQHF. Written as DNA, the CDR3 is TGTGCCAGCAGCTTGGAGAGGGGTCAGCCCCAGCATTTT. Full variable domain (outside the CDR3, taken from reference TRBV5-6 and TRBJ1-5): DAGVTQSPTHLIKTRGQQVTLRCSPKSGHDTVSWYQQALGQGPQFIFQYYEEEERQRGNFPDRFSGHQFPNYSSELNVNALLLGDSALYLCASSLERGQPQHFGDGTRLSIL.

V and J are TRBV7-9 and TRBJ2-7; D gene uncertain. Deletions cut 11 bases from V and 1 base from J, with 15 bases between. Germline V gene data show CDR1 as SEHNR and CDR2 as FQNEAQ (reference sequence). The CDR3 runs 13 residues. CDR3 in amino acids: CAGENGQSYEQYF. Written as DNA, the CDR3 is TGTGCCGGAGAGAACGGCCAGTCCTACGAGCAGTACTTC.

This chain connects TRBV7-9 to TRBJ2-2, with no clear D. Germline CDR1 reads SEHNR; CDR2 reads FQNEAQ (reference sequence). Trimming took 3 bases from V and 7 from J, leaving 9 bases between them. The CDR3 has 13 residues. The CDR3 is CASSFTIGGELFF. In nucleotides, the CDR3 is TGTGCCAGCAGCTTTACAATTGGCGGGGAGCTGTTTTTT.

This chain joins TRBV19 and TRBJ2-2; 10 bases agree with TRBD1. CDR3 length: 18 residues. Germline CDR1 LNHDA, CDR2 SQIVND (reference sequence). The V and J ends lost 3 bases and 5 bases, in that order; junction bases with no gene match: 12. CDR3 DNA: TGTGCCAGTAGTATCCAGGACAGGGGGACGACATGGACCGGGGAGCTGTTTTTT. As protein: CASSIQDRGTTWTGELFF.

The gene calls are TRBV29-1 and TRBJ2-1; weak D call: TRBD2 (6 bases). The CDR3 sequence is 13 residues long. V lost 5 bases, J lost 5 bases, and 13 bases lay in between. CDR1 and CDR2 (germline): SQVTM, ANQGSEA. The CDR3 DNA reads as TGCAGCGTTCCCTGGAGGGGCGACAATGAGCAGTTCTTC. Translated, it gives CSVPWRGDNEQFF.

Here the CDR3 reads CASSQDGGALYEQYF. As DNA, the CDR3 is TGTGCCAGCAGCCAAGATGGGGGGGCCCTCTACGAGCAGTACTTC. This chain links TRBV14 with TRBJ2-7, with a possible D match to TRBD2 (7 bases). Germline V gene lookup returns CDR1 SGHDN and CDR2 FVKESK. V dropped 0 bases and J dropped 3 bases, with 12 bases sitting between them. This CDR3 has 15 residues.

This chain connects TRBV6-1 to TRBJ1-2; 8 bases line up with TRBD1. The CDR3 has 14 amino acids. Germline V gene lookup returns CDR1 MNHNS and CDR2 SASEGT. V trimming: 8 bases; J trimming: 1 base; junction bases outside the gene matches: 6. This chain's CDR3 is CASGWTGSNYGYTF. DNA of the CDR3: TGTGCCAGCGGGTGGACAGGGAGTAACTATGGCTACACCTTC.

The chain joins TRBV15 to TRBJ1-5; 8 positions match TRBD1. V lost 4 bases and J lost 5; bases outside the gene matches: 7. The CDR3 loop spans 15 amino acids. CDR1 is LNHNV, CDR2 YYDKDF, per germline (reference sequence). Written as DNA, the CDR3 is TGTGCCACCAGCAAAACCGGGACAGGAGATCAGCCCCAGCATTTT. This codes for CATSKTGTGDQPQHF. Variable domain in full (rest from reference TRBV15 and TRBJ1-5): DAMVIQNPRYQVTQFGKPVTLSCSQTLNHNVMYWYQQKSSQAPKLLFHYYDKDFNNEADTPDNFQSRRPNTSFCFLDIRSPGLGDTAMYLCATSKTGTGDQPQHFGDGTRLSIL.

The chain has TRBV25-1 and TRBJ2-3; D remains unclear. The CDR3 spans 15 residues. The ends were cut back, 6 bases at V and 2 bases at J, with 15 bases in the middle. From germline, CDR1 is MGHDK and CDR2 SYGVNS. CDR3 nucleotide sequence: TGTGCCAGCAGCGTCTCTGCTGGGTACACAGATACGCAGTATTTT. Its protein product is CASSVSAGYTDTQYF.

V usage is TRBV11-2 and J usage is TRBJ1-1; TRBD1 is a possible D gene (5 bases). The CDR3 is 17 residues long. Trimming cost V 1 base and J 5 bases, with 20 bases left between them. Germline CDR1 and CDR2: SGHAT and FQNNGV. The CDR3 region is CASSLGSVGSGQTEAFF. CDR3 bases: TGTGCCAGCAGCTTAGGTTCCGTAGGGTCAGGGCAGACTGAAGCTTTCTTT. The whole variable domain, remainder taken from reference TRBV11-2 and TRBJ1-1, is EAGVAQSPRYKIIEKRQSVAFWCNPISGHATLYWYQQILGQGPKLLIQFQNNGVVDDSQLPKDRFSAERLKGVDSTLKIQPAKLEDSAVYLCASSLGSVGSGQTEAFFGQGTRLTVV.

The chain is built from TRBV6-1 and TRBJ1-2; 11 bases line up with TRBD1. Looked up from germline, CDR1 is MNHNS and CDR2 is SASEGT. This CDR3 spans 15 amino acids. V was pared by 4 bases and J by 4 bases, with 5 bases of the junction left unmatched. The chain's CDR3 is CASSVTGTGGYGYTF. The CDR3 bases are TGTGCCAGCAGTGTGACCGGGACAGGGGGCTATGGCTACACCTTC.

This chain connects TRBV9 to TRBJ2-3, with D possibly being TRBD2 (6 bases). The CDR3 is made up of 14 amino acids. V gave up 0 bases and J gave up 10 bases, with 15 bases separating them. Germline V gives CDR1 SGDLS, CDR2 YYNGEE. CDR3 amino acids: CASSVDSGDLSQYF. The CDR3 region has the DNA TGTGCCAGCAGCGTAGACTCCGGGGACTTATCGCAGTATTTT. Using reference TRBV9 and TRBJ2-3 for the parts outside the CDR3, the full variable domain is DSGVTQTPKHLITATGQRVTLRCSPRSGDLSVYWYQQSLDQGLQFLIQYYNGEERAKGNILERFSAQQFPDLHSELNLSSLELGDSALYFCASSVDSGDLSQYFGPGTRLTVL.

This chain connects TRBV19 to TRBJ2-7, with 9 bases that match TRBD2. The junction had 5 bases not matched to a gene; V was cut back by 3 bases and J by 5 bases. Germline loops: CDR1 LNHDA, CDR2 SQIVND (reference sequence). This CDR3 is built from 14 residues. The CDR3 DNA sequence: TGTGCCAGTAGTATTAGCGGGAGCAACCACGAGCAGTACTTC. This gives the protein CASSISGSNHEQYF. The entire variable domain, with the rest obtained from reference TRBV19 and TRBJ2-7, is as follows: DGGITQSPKYLFRKEGQNVTLSCEQNLNHDAMYWYRQDPGQGLRLIYYSQIVNDFQKGDIAEGYSVSREKKESFPLTVTSAQKNPTAFYLCASSISGSNHEQYFGPGTRLTVT.

The V and J genes are TRBV7-9 and TRBJ2-7; a possible D gene is TRBD2 (6 bases). The CDR3 is 13 amino acids. Trimming removed 10 bases from V and 5 bases from J, with 18 bases in between. Germline assignment: CDR1 SEHNR and CDR2 FQNEAQ (reference sequence). CDR3 loop: CAISPGGKDEQYF. The CDR3 region has the DNA TGTGCCATCTCCCCCGGCGGGAAGGACGAGCAGTACTTC.

The rearrangement uses TRBV11-2 and TRBJ2-5; TRBD2 matches at 10 bases. The CDR3 spans 16 residues. V was pared by 5 bases and J by 2 bases, with 8 bases of the junction left unmatched. The germline CDR1 and CDR2 sequences are SGHAT and FQNNGV. DNA of the CDR3: TGTGCCAGCAGCCCCTGGACTAGCGGAATACAAGAGACCCAGTACTTC. Translated: CASSPWTSGIQETQYF. Using reference TRBV11-2 and TRBJ2-5 for the parts outside the CDR3, the full variable domain is EAGVAQSPRYKIIEKRQSVAFWCNPISGHATLYWYQQILGQGPKLLIQFQNNGVVDDSQLPKDRFSAERLKGVDSTLKIQPAKLEDSAVYLCASSPWTSGIQETQYFGPGTRLLVL.

The genes are TRBV6-6 and TRBJ1-1, with D maybe TRBD1 (5 bases). The CDR3 consists of 15 residues. Deletions cut 0 bases from V and 2 bases from J, with 10 bases between. Germline V lookup: CDR1 MNHNY, CDR2 SVGAGI (reference sequence). The DNA of the CDR3 is TGTGCCAGCAGTTACTCGATAGGGGCAAACACTGAAGCTTTCTTT. Its translation is CASSYSIGANTEAFF.

This chain joins TRBV18 and TRBJ2-7; D uncertain. V was trimmed by 2 bases and J by 2 bases, leaving 4 bases between them. Germline V gene lookup returns CDR1 KGHSH and CDR2 LQKENI. The CDR3 has 12 residues. CDR3 region: CASSPGTYEQYF. In DNA form, the CDR3 reads TGTGCCAGCTCACCAGGGACCTACGAGCAGTACTTC.

The chain has TRBV7-9 and TRBJ2-7; a weak D match, TRBD1 (7 bases). This CDR3 spans 15 amino acids. The germline V gene has CDR1 SEHNR and CDR2 FQNEAQ (reference sequence). V shed 4 bases and J shed 4 bases, with 17 bases lying between them. The CDR3 region is CASSSGGTGAYEQYF. CDR3 in DNA: TGTGCCAGCAGCTCAGGGGGGACCGGGGCATACGAGCAGTACTTC.

This chain links TRBV6-1 with TRBJ2-1; the D gene could be TRBD1 or TRBD2 (5 bases each). There are 14 residues in the CDR3. Deletions cut 6 bases from V and 5 bases from J, with 14 bases between. The germline V gene encodes CDR1 MNHNS and CDR2 SASEGT. This CDR3 reads CASRNEGIDNEQFF. The CDR3 DNA reads as TGTGCCAGCAGAAATGAGGGGATTGACAATGAGCAGTTCTTC.

On this clone: Other DNA sequences in this sample translate to the same CDR3. This sequence joins TRBV28 and TRBJ2-7; the D gene is possibly TRBD2 (6 bases). V lost 3 bases to trimming and J lost 0 bases, with 9 bases between them. This CDR3 comprises 14 residues. The germline CDR1 and CDR2 sequences are MDHEN and SYDVKM. CDR3 in amino acids: CASSFWDSSYEQYF. The CDR3 bases are TGTGCCAGCAGTTTTTGGGACTCCTCCTACGAGCAGTACTTC.

Details on this clone: At the DNA level, this CDR3 is encoded by other sequences in the same sample as well. The chain has TRBV4-1 and TRBJ2-1; 11 bases align to TRBD2. The J segment lost 4 bases and the V segment lost 4 bases, leaving 3 bases of the junction unmatched. The germline CDR1 and CDR2 sequences are MGHRA and YSYEKL. The CDR3 is made up of 15 amino acids. The CDR3 DNA sequence: TGCGCCAGCAGCCCGGGACTAGCGGTGTACAATGAGCAGTTCTTC. Residues: CASSPGLAVYNEQFF.

The chain couples TRBV4-1 to TRBJ2-7; 9 nucleotides match TRBD1. Germline V gene lookup returns CDR1 MGHRA and CDR2 YSYEKL. The junction had 3 bases not matched to a gene; V was cut back by 3 bases and J by 3 bases. The CDR3 covers 14 residues. The CDR3: CASSHRTGVYEQYF. The DNA for the CDR3 is TGCGCCAGCAGCCACCGGACAGGGGTCTACGAGCAGTACTTC.

This CDR3 reads CASSEWGQGSYEQYF. The CDR3 DNA follows: TGTGCCAGCAGTGAATGGGGACAGGGATCCTACGAGCAGTACTTC. The chain has TRBV2 and TRBJ2-7; the match to TRBD1 covers 9 bases. The V gene end was trimmed by 2 bases and the J gene end by 1 base; junction bases not matched to a gene: 3. This CDR3 spans 15 amino acids. Germline values: CDR1 SNHLY, CDR2 FYNNEI. Variable domain in full (rest from reference TRBV2 and TRBJ2-7): EPEVTQTPSHQVTQMGQEVILRCVPISNHLYFYWYRQILGQKVEFLVSFYNNEISEKSEIFDDQFSVERPDGSNFTLKIRSTKLEDSAMYFCASSEWGQGSYEQYFGPGTRLTVT.